Listed below are T cell receptor beta chains from one sample, sequenced in a study of T cells in Graves' hyperthyroidism and ophthalmopathy. In TCRdb, the multiplex PCR reads were re-called with MiXCR into one record per CDR3 protein. Of hundreds of thousands of distinct CDR3 sequences listed, roughly 15% are singletons. What was sequenced was blood. These receptors all come from a woman aged 40 to 50 with Graves' ophthalmopathy. The CDR3 runs from the conserved cysteine through the conserved F or W. The order of the fields is CDR3 protein, CDR3 DNA, V gene, clone size, D gene, J gene. A D gene is named only where the DNA matches it firmly. Some rows mark clone size as missing; the rest say once, few, many or name a class of expanded clone.

CDR3aa: CASRWTSGSLRETQYF
CDR3nt: TGTGCCAGCAGGTGGACTAGCGGGAGTTTGAGGGAGACCCAGTACTTC
v_gene: TRBV12-3/TRBV12-4
abundance: many
d_gene: TRBD2
j_gene: TRBJ2-5

CDR3aa: CASSQQWGGTQYF
CDR3nt: TGTGCCAGCAGTCAGCAGTGGGGTGGGACCCAGTACTTC
v_gene: TRBV6-1
abundance: -
d_gene: -
j_gene: TRBJ2-5

CDR3aa: CASSSSGTLQFF
CDR3nt: TGTGCCAGCAGTAGTAGTGGTACTTTGCAGTTCTTC
v_gene: TRBV2
abundance: many
d_gene: -
j_gene: TRBJ2-1

CDR3aa: CATGGTSSYNEQFF
CDR3nt: TGTGCCACCGGGGGGACTAGCTCCTACAATGAGCAGTTCTTC
v_gene: TRBV24-1
abundance: few
d_gene: TRBD2
j_gene: TRBJ2-1

CDR3aa: CASSRVGASSYEQYF
CDR3nt: TGTGCCAGCAGCAGGGTAGGCGCTAGCTCCTACGAGCAGTACTTC
v_gene: TRBV28
abundance: many
d_gene: -
j_gene: TRBJ2-7

CDR3aa: CASSEDSTYNEQFF
CDR3nt: TGTGCCAGCAGTGAAGACTCTACATACAATGAGCAGTTCTTC
v_gene: TRBV6-1
abundance: many
d_gene: -
j_gene: TRBJ2-1

CDR3aa: CASSLSEKLFF
CDR3nt: TGTGCCAGCAGCCTGTCCGAAAAACTGTTTTTT
v_gene: TRBV11-2
abundance: many
d_gene: -
j_gene: TRBJ1-4

CDR3aa: CASSLTLREHTEAFF
CDR3nt: TGTGCCAGCTCACTGACCCTTCGGGAACACACTGAAGCTTTCTTT
v_gene: TRBV18
abundance: many
d_gene: -
j_gene: TRBJ1-1

CDR3aa: CATSDPGTEIITDTQYF
CDR3nt: TGTGCCACCAGTGATCCAGGGACAGAAATAATCACAGATACGCAGTATTTT
v_gene: TRBV24-1
abundance: many
d_gene: TRBD1
j_gene: TRBJ2-3

CDR3aa: CASSLRQGENIQYF
CDR3nt: TGTGCCAGCAGCCTAAGACAGGGGGAAAACATTCAGTACTTC
v_gene: TRBV3-1
abundance: few
d_gene: TRBD1
j_gene: TRBJ2-4

CDR3aa: CASSETPTPGELFF
CDR3nt: TGTGCCAGCAGTGAGACACCAACACCGGGGGAGCTGTTTTTT
v_gene: TRBV6-1
abundance: many
d_gene: -
j_gene: TRBJ2-2

CDR3aa: CASSPTGTKSPYNEQFF
CDR3nt: TGTGCCAGCAGTCCGACAGGGACGAAGTCCCCCTACAATGAGCAGTTCTTC
v_gene: TRBV5-6
abundance: -
d_gene: TRBD1
j_gene: TRBJ2-1

CDR3aa: CASRHGRAGQPQHF
CDR3nt: TGTGCCAGCAGACACGGACGGGCGGGGCAGCCCCAGCATTTT
v_gene: TRBV6-1
abundance: -
d_gene: -
j_gene: TRBJ1-5

CDR3aa: CASSSNGGDSRGGELFF
CDR3nt: TGCGCCAGCAGCTCCAATGGAGGTGACTCCCGCGGCGGGGAGCTGTTTTTT
v_gene: TRBV5-1
abundance: few
d_gene: -
j_gene: TRBJ2-2

CDR3aa: CASSTRQGGYTF
CDR3nt: TGTGCCAGCTCAACGCGACAGGGTGGCTACACCTTC
v_gene: TRBV18
abundance: few
d_gene: TRBD1
j_gene: TRBJ1-2

CDR3aa: CAWSGTAQETQYF
CDR3nt: TGTGCCTGGAGCGGGACAGCCCAAGAGACCCAGTACTTC
v_gene: TRBV30
abundance: many
d_gene: TRBD1
j_gene: TRBJ2-5

CDR3aa: CSARPDRGQRYNEQFF
CDR3nt: TGCAGTGCTAGACCCGACAGGGGGCAACGGTACAATGAGCAGTTCTTC
v_gene: TRBV20-1
abundance: -
d_gene: TRBD1
j_gene: TRBJ2-1

CDR3aa: CASSERAGVGSTEAFF
CDR3nt: TGTGCCAGCAGTGAGAGAGCGGGGGTTGGTAGCACTGAAGCTTTCTTT
v_gene: TRBV25-1
abundance: -
d_gene: -
j_gene: TRBJ1-1

CDR3aa: CASSEPNYGYTF
CDR3nt: TGTGCCAGCAGTGAACCGAACTATGGCTACACCTTC
v_gene: TRBV6-1
abundance: few
d_gene: -
j_gene: TRBJ1-2

CDR3aa: CASAGAGGYNEQFF
CDR3nt: TGTGCCAGCGCCGGGGCGGGGGGCTACAATGAGCAGTTCTTC
v_gene: TRBV28
abundance: -
d_gene: TRBD2
j_gene: TRBJ2-1

CDR3aa: CASEGGRLSEAFF
CDR3nt: TGTGCCAGTGAGGGGGGGCGCCTCTCTGAAGCTTTCTTT
v_gene: TRBV19
abundance: -
d_gene: -
j_gene: TRBJ1-1

CDR3aa: CASSVTVYEQYF
CDR3nt: TGTGCCAGCAGCGTGACAGTCTACGAGCAGTACTTC
v_gene: TRBV6-2/TRBV6-3
abundance: few
d_gene: -
j_gene: TRBJ2-7

CDR3aa: CSASDEGQKTQYF
CDR3nt: TGCAGTGCTAGCGACGAAGGTCAAAAGACCCAGTACTTC
v_gene: TRBV20-1
abundance: few
d_gene: -
j_gene: TRBJ2-5

CDR3aa: CATGGSADTQYF
CDR3nt: TGTGCCACAGGCGGGAGTGCAGATACGCAGTATTTT
v_gene: TRBV2
abundance: many
d_gene: TRBD2
j_gene: TRBJ2-3

CDR3aa: CASSLDGLSGELFF
CDR3nt: TGCGCCAGCAGCTTGGACGGGCTCTCCGGGGAGCTGTTTTTT
v_gene: TRBV5-1
abundance: few
d_gene: -
j_gene: TRBJ2-2

CDR3aa: CSAIGTSGEQYF
CDR3nt: TGCAGTGCTATAGGGACTAGTGGGGAGCAGTACTTC
v_gene: TRBV20-1
abundance: few
d_gene: TRBD2
j_gene: TRBJ2-7

CDR3aa: CASSPGTGQTQYF
CDR3nt: TGTGCCAGCAGCCCCGGGACAGGCCAGACGCAGTATTTT
v_gene: TRBV5-8
abundance: few
d_gene: TRBD1
j_gene: TRBJ2-3

CDR3aa: CASSLDGGTQPQHF
CDR3nt: TGCGCCAGCAGCTTGGATGGGGGTACGCAGCCCCAGCATTTT
v_gene: TRBV5-1
abundance: -
d_gene: -
j_gene: TRBJ1-5

CDR3aa: CASSLTGRLNTEAFF
CDR3nt: TGTGCCAGCAGCCTTACGGGACGACTGAACACTGAAGCTTTCTTT
v_gene: TRBV6-1
abundance: few
d_gene: -
j_gene: TRBJ1-1

CDR3aa: CASSSSAVLTDTQYF
CDR3nt: TGTGCCAGCTCAAGCAGTGCAGTTCTCACAGATACGCAGTATTTT
v_gene: TRBV18
abundance: many
d_gene: -
j_gene: TRBJ2-3

CDR3aa: CASSLGARSAMETQYF
CDR3nt: TGCGCCAGCAGCTTGGGGGCCCGTTCGGCAATGGAGACCCAGTACTTC
v_gene: TRBV5-1
abundance: -
d_gene: -
j_gene: TRBJ2-5

CDR3aa: CSVATSYSYEQYF
CDR3nt: TGCAGCGTTGCAACCTCGTACTCCTACGAGCAGTACTTC
v_gene: TRBV29-1
abundance: many
d_gene: -
j_gene: TRBJ2-7

CDR3aa: CASSEARVGTDTQYF
CDR3nt: TGTGCCAGCAGTGAAGCCCGGGTCGGCACAGATACGCAGTATTTT
v_gene: TRBV2
abundance: -
d_gene: -
j_gene: TRBJ2-3

CDR3aa: CASSLGTREPQHF
CDR3nt: TGTGCCAGCAGTCTGGGAACTCGGGAACCCCAGCATTTT
v_gene: TRBV27
abundance: many
d_gene: -
j_gene: TRBJ1-5

CDR3aa: CASTAGAYEQYF
CDR3nt: TGTGCCAGCACCGCAGGGGCCTACGAGCAGTACTTC
v_gene: TRBV6-1
abundance: few
d_gene: -
j_gene: TRBJ2-7

CDR3aa: CASSLHSLSTEAFF
CDR3nt: TGTGCCAGCAGCTTACACAGTTTGAGCACTGAAGCTTTCTTT
v_gene: TRBV7-9
abundance: many
d_gene: -
j_gene: TRBJ1-1

CDR3aa: CASRGGNANTGELFF
CDR3nt: TGTGCCAGCAGAGGCGGAAACGCGAACACCGGGGAGCTGTTTTTT
v_gene: TRBV11-2
abundance: many
d_gene: -
j_gene: TRBJ2-2

CDR3aa: CASSITTGYEAFF
CDR3nt: TGTGCCAGTAGTATAACTACAGGGTATGAAGCTTTCTTT
v_gene: TRBV19
abundance: -
d_gene: -
j_gene: TRBJ1-1

CDR3aa: CASSFAGTGGYTIYF
CDR3nt: TGTGCCAGCAGCTTCGCCGGGACAGGGGGATACACCATATATTTT
v_gene: TRBV11-1
abundance: -
d_gene: TRBD1
j_gene: TRBJ1-3

CDR3aa: CASSPEVEDYGYTF
CDR3nt: TGTGCCAGCAGCCCCGAAGTAGAAGACTATGGCTACACCTTC
v_gene: TRBV6-1
abundance: -
d_gene: -
j_gene: TRBJ1-2

CDR3aa: CASSQFRDLSYGQYF
CDR3nt: TGCGCCAGCAGCCAGTTCAGGGACCTCTCCTACGGCCAGTACTTC
v_gene: TRBV5-1
abundance: few
d_gene: -
j_gene: TRBJ2-7

CDR3aa: CASSFRTSGRNEQFF
CDR3nt: TGTGCCAGCAGTTTTCGGACTAGCGGGAGGAATGAGCAGTTCTTC
v_gene: TRBV28
abundance: many
d_gene: TRBD2
j_gene: TRBJ2-1

CDR3aa: CASSPLTAREAFF
CDR3nt: TGTGCCAGCTCACCACTCACAGCGCGTGAAGCTTTCTTT
v_gene: TRBV18
abundance: many
d_gene: -
j_gene: TRBJ1-1

CDR3aa: CSARTRAGVGEQYF
CDR3nt: TGCAGTGCTAGGACCCGGGCGGGAGTCGGGGAGCAGTACTTC
v_gene: TRBV20-1
abundance: many
d_gene: TRBD2
j_gene: TRBJ2-7

CDR3aa: CASSPRGPGGYTF
CDR3nt: TGCGCCAGCAGCCCTAGGGGGCCTGGCGGCTACACCTTC
v_gene: TRBV12-3/TRBV12-4
abundance: -
d_gene: TRBD1
j_gene: TRBJ1-2

CDR3aa: CSARGIPGQGSYEQYF
CDR3nt: TGCAGTGCTAGAGGGATCCCGGGACAGGGTTCTTACGAGCAGTACTTC
v_gene: TRBV20-1
abundance: many
d_gene: TRBD1
j_gene: TRBJ2-7

CDR3aa: CSVLLGANTEAFF
CDR3nt: TGCAGCGTTCTACTTGGAGCGAACACTGAAGCTTTCTTT
v_gene: TRBV29-1
abundance: -
d_gene: -
j_gene: TRBJ1-1

CDR3aa: CASSGVAQPQHF
CDR3nt: TGTGCCAGCAGTGGGGTTGCGCAGCCCCAGCATTTT
v_gene: TRBV2
abundance: many
d_gene: -
j_gene: TRBJ1-5

CDR3aa: CASIERFRFNEKLFF
CDR3nt: TGTGCCAGCATCGAAAGATTCAGATTTAATGAAAAACTGTTTTTT
v_gene: TRBV6-1
abundance: -
d_gene: -
j_gene: TRBJ1-4

CDR3aa: CATLEDRHSPLHF
CDR3nt: TGTGCCACCCTAGAGGACAGACATTCACCCCTCCACTTT
v_gene: TRBV6-1
abundance: few
d_gene: -
j_gene: TRBJ1-6

CDR3aa: CASSPGRGSDTQYF
CDR3nt: TGCGCCAGCAGCCCTGGACGGGGCTCGGATACGCAGTATTTT
v_gene: TRBV5-1
abundance: -
d_gene: -
j_gene: TRBJ2-3

CDR3aa: CSASHSSYEQYF
CDR3nt: TGCAGTGCTAGCCACAGCTCCTACGAGCAGTACTTC
v_gene: TRBV20-1
abundance: many
d_gene: -
j_gene: TRBJ2-7

CDR3aa: CAWSVQGGTTDTQYF
CDR3nt: TGTGCCTGGAGTGTACAAGGGGGTACCACAGATACGCAGTATTTT
v_gene: TRBV30
abundance: -
d_gene: -
j_gene: TRBJ2-3

CDR3aa: CASSSTGGDLYEQYF
CDR3nt: TGTGCCAGCAGCTCGACAGGGGGTGACTTATACGAGCAGTACTTC
v_gene: TRBV7-9
abundance: many
d_gene: TRBD1
j_gene: TRBJ2-7

CDR3aa: CASSLLTSETSYNEQFF
CDR3nt: TGTGCCAGCAGCCTACTGACTAGCGAGACCTCCTACAATGAGCAGTTCTTC
v_gene: TRBV5-5
abundance: many
d_gene: TRBD2
j_gene: TRBJ2-1